These 30 T cell receptor beta chains originate from one sample sequenced in a study of cytomegalovirus exposure and HLA in healthy donors. The assay was immunoSEQ multiplex PCR, and TCRdb's table has in-frame clones only and misses some. The table has some 140,000 clones, around 83% seen once. The sequencing sample was made of PBMCs. These receptors were taken from a human donor in good health.

The V gene is TRBV15, the J gene TRBJ1-1, with TRBD1 matching 8 bases. The CDR3 runs 14 residues. Germline trimming cut 2 bases from V and 4 bases from J; bases unmatched to any gene: 3. Looked up from germline, CDR1 is LNHNV and CDR2 is YYDKDF (reference sequence). In DNA, the CDR3 is TGTGCCACCAGCAGAAAAACAGGGGGCACTGAAGCTTTCTTT. Its protein product is CATSRKTGGTEAFF.

In its sample, this clone was seen once. The chain employs TRBV19 and TRBJ2-1; maybe TRBD2 (6 bases). The CDR3 runs 15 residues. CDR1 and CDR2 (germline): LNHDA, SQIVND (reference sequence). Trimming shortened V by 3 bases and J by 5 bases, and 14 bases separated the two germline ends. CDR3 loop: CASSITLGGHNEQFF. As DNA, the CDR3 is TGTGCCAGTAGTATCACACTGGGAGGACACAATGAGCAGTTCTTC.

The rearrangement uses TRBV2 and TRBJ1-5; no reliable D call. Trimming cost V 6 bases and J 0 bases, with 9 bases left between them. Germline values: CDR1 SNHLY, CDR2 FYNNEI. This CDR3 has 14 amino acids. The CDR3 here is CASRPTYSNQPQHF. The CDR3 DNA is TGTGCCAGCAGACCCACCTATAGCAATCAGCCCCAGCATTTT.

The chain employs TRBV9 and TRBJ2-2; D remains ambiguous. Trimming took 0 bases from V and 4 from J, leaving 16 bases between them. The CDR3 loop spans 17 amino acids. The germline CDR1 and CDR2 sequences are SGDLS and YYNGEE. CDR3 sequence (DNA): TGTGCCAGCAGCGTAGCGGTTAGTGGCCGAGGCACCGGGGAGCTGTTTTTT. Residues: CASSVAVSGRGTGELFF.

J is TRBJ2-1 and V is TRBV7-2; 8 nucleotides line up with TRBD2. This CDR3 has 18 residues. Germline CDR1 is SGHTA and CDR2 is FQGNSA. The V segment lost 3 bases and the J segment 0 bases; nucleotides outside the gene matches: 10. CDR3 amino acids: CASSFFSGARSSYNEQFF. CDR3 DNA sequence: TGTGCCAGCAGCTTTTTTAGCGGGGCGAGAAGCTCCTACAATGAGCAGTTCTTC.

V gene TRBV29-1 combines with J gene TRBJ2-7, with D perhaps matching TRBD1 (5 bases). V was clipped by 2 bases and J by 6 bases, with 11 bases between them. The CDR3 runs to 12 residues. Germline-derived CDR1 and CDR2 are SQVTM and ANQGSEA. Here the CDR3 DNA reads TGCAGCGTTGAATTAGGGGTGAGCGAGCAGTACTTC. Residues: CSVELGVSEQYF.

The V and J genes are TRBV10-3 and TRBJ1-5; 7 bases map to TRBD1. J lost 4 bases, V lost 0 bases, and 15 bases had no gene match. CDR3 length: 19 residues. In germline, CDR1 is ENHRY, CDR2 SYGVKD. CDR3 sequence reads: CAISESRVMRQGENQPQHF. The DNA for the CDR3 is TGTGCCATCAGTGAGTCTCGAGTTATGAGACAGGGTGAAAATCAGCCCCAGCATTTT.

J is TRBJ2-3 and V is TRBV11-2, with a weak D call TRBD1 (7 bases). V lost 1 base to trimming and J lost 4 bases, with 9 bases between them. Germline V gene sequence: CDR1 SGHAT, CDR2 FQNNGV. The CDR3 contains 14 residues. The CDR3 bases are TGTGCCAGCAGCTTAGCAGGGGGGTCAGATACGCAGTATTTT. It translates to CASSLAGGSDTQYF.

This clone was counted at least ten times. This chain uses TRBV7-8 with TRBJ2-7; the D gene is possibly TRBD2 (6 bases). V was shortened by 5 bases and J by 2 bases, with 19 bases between the two germline ends. CDR3 size: 16 residues. Looked up from germline, CDR1 is SGHVS and CDR2 is FQNEAQ. The CDR3, as DNA: TGTGCCAGCAGCGCCGGAGGGGTAGCGGAGACCTACGAGCAGTACTTC. It specifies CASSAGGVAETYEQYF.

V usage is TRBV6-5 and J usage is TRBJ2-7; TRBD1 matches 7 bases. Germline V gene data show CDR1 as MNHEY and CDR2 as SVGAGI. The CDR3 has 16 residues. The trim removed 0 bases at V and 6 bases at J, leaving 11 bases unmatched. This CDR3 is CASSYSQGVADLEQYF. CDR3 DNA sequence: TGTGCCAGCAGTTACTCGCAGGGGGTCGCAGATCTCGAGCAGTACTTC.

The chain carries TRBV27 and TRBJ2-6, with TRBD2 matching 12 bases. The germline gives CDR1 MNHEY, CDR2 SMNVEV (reference sequence). The CDR3 has 19 residues. V shed 0 bases, J shed 4 bases, and the junction held 7 bases outside the gene matches. The chain's CDR3 is CASSLSRLAGVSGANVLTF. The CDR3 DNA reads as TGTGCCAGCAGTTTATCCCGACTAGCGGGAGTTTCAGGGGCCAACGTCCTGACTTTC.

V usage is TRBV7-9 and J usage is TRBJ1-3; D unresolved. CDR3 length: 15 amino acids. V lost 5 bases to trimming and J lost 4 bases, with 15 bases between them. CDR1 and CDR2 from the germline V gene are SEHNR and FQNEAQ (reference sequence). The CDR3 sequence: CASSPLTSRGNTIYF. CDR3 sequence (DNA): TGTGCCAGCAGCCCCCTTACATCACGCGGAAACACCATATATTTT.

The chain links TRBV7-3 to TRBJ2-7; 9 bases fit TRBD1. CDR3 length: 15 residues. V trimming: 5 bases; J trimming: 3 bases; junction bases outside the gene matches: 8. Germline assignment: CDR1 SGHTA and CDR2 FQGTGA. The CDR3 coding sequence is TGTGCCAGCAGCGTCTCCGGGACAGGGAACTACGAGCAGTACTTC. It specifies CASSVSGTGNYEQYF.

The CDR3 DNA is TGTGCCAGCAAACAGGGGGTCTGGTATTCACCCCTCCACTTT. It encodes CASKQGVWYSPLHF. The V gene is TRBV6-5, the J gene TRBJ1-6; TRBD1 agrees at 8 bases. Germline values: CDR1 MNHEY, CDR2 SVGAGI. The CDR3 covers 14 residues. The V and J ends lost 7 bases and 8 bases, in that order; junction bases with no gene match: 7.

The chain recombines TRBV2 with TRBJ1-5, with D perhaps TRBD1 (5 bases). The CDR3 loop spans 15 amino acids. Germline V gives CDR1 SNHLY, CDR2 FYNNEI. The ends were cut back, 6 bases at V and 6 bases at J, with 18 bases in the middle. CDR3 coding DNA: TGTGCCAGCAGGGATTGGGCAGGGTTCGGTCAGCCCCAGCATTTT. This gives the protein CASRDWAGFGQPQHF.

This sequence joins TRBV6-6 and TRBJ1-2, with 7 bases fitting TRBD1. Germline V gene sequence: CDR1 MNHNY, CDR2 SVGAGI (reference sequence). This CDR3 has 15 amino acids. The ends lost 7 bases at V and 1 base at J; junction bases unmatched: 9. The CDR3 loop is CASTTRDRDNYGYTF. CDR3 bases: TGTGCCAGCACTACCCGGGACAGAGATAACTATGGCTACACCTTC.

The chain joins TRBV7-2 to TRBJ1-5; 8 bases are shared with TRBD1. Trimming removed 5 bases from V and 3 bases from J; junction bases left unmatched: 6. Germline lookup yields CDR1 SGHTA and CDR2 FQGNSA. The CDR3 is made up of 15 amino acids. CDR3 in amino acids: CASSPDRGINQPQHF. In nucleotides, the CDR3 is TGTGCCAGCAGCCCCGACAGGGGTATCAATCAGCCCCAGCATTTT.

This clone was seen at least ten times. V is TRBV7-8 and J is TRBJ2-7, with 9 bases aligning to TRBD1. V lost 2 bases, J lost 9 bases, and 8 bases stayed unmatched. The length of the CDR3 is 14 residues. CDR1 SGHVS and CDR2 FQNEAQ come from the germline V gene. CDR3: CASSLRDRDFGQYF. CDR3 sequence (DNA): TGTGCCAGCAGCTTAAGGGACAGGGACTTCGGGCAGTACTTC.

The chain uses TRBV5-1 and TRBJ2-7; tentatively, D is TRBD1 (6 bases). V lost 4 bases to trimming and J lost 3 bases, with 14 bases between them. Germline V CDR1 and CDR2: SGHRS, YFSETQ. CDR3 length: 14 residues. The CDR3 sequence: CASSQDGQYYEQYF. CDR3 sequence (DNA): TGCGCCAGCAGCCAGGACGGACAGTACTACGAGCAGTACTTC.

As for this clone: Compared with germline, one end of the junction differs, possibly owing to a read error. This chain connects TRBV9 to TRBJ2-7; TRBD1 is a possible D gene (5 bases). The CDR3 runs to 15 residues. Per the germline V gene, CDR1 is SGDLS and CDR2 is YYNGEE. CDR3 bases: TGTGCCAGCAGTGTAGACGACAGTTTCTCCTACGAGCAGTACTTC. Its translation: CASSVDDSFSYEQYF.

This clone was picked up one time. The genes are TRBV18 and TRBJ2-2, with 9 bases lining up with TRBD1. CDR3 size: 15 residues. Germline V gives CDR1 KGHSH, CDR2 LQKENI. V gave up 4 bases and J gave up 5 bases; unmatched junction bases: 5. CDR3 protein: CASSRTGERTGELFF. As DNA, the CDR3 is TGTGCCAGCTCACGGACAGGGGAACGGACCGGGGAGCTGTTTTTT.

The chain is built from TRBV5-1 and TRBJ2-1; no clear D. CDR1 and CDR2 (germline): SGHRS, YFSETQ. The CDR3 loop spans 12 amino acids. Trimming left V 4 bases short and J 4 bases short, with 6 bases between. DNA of the CDR3: TGCGCCAGCAGCGTGACATACAATGAGCAGTTCTTC. Encoded protein: CASSVTYNEQFF.

The chain is built from TRBV5-1 and TRBJ1-3; D is unresolved. With 0 bases removed from V and 0 bases from J, the gap between germline ends came to 13 bases. This CDR3 contains 17 residues. The V gene's germline CDR1 is SGHRS and CDR2 YFSETQ. CDR3 sequence (DNA): TGCGCCAGCAGCTTGGCCGTAGACGACTACTCTGGAAACACCATATATTTT. Residues: CASSLAVDDYSGNTIYF.

V usage is TRBV6-5 and J usage is TRBJ1-1; 8 nucleotides align to TRBD1. The germline CDR1 and CDR2 sequences are MNHEY and SVGAGI. Losses at the gene ends were 7 bases for V and 1 base for J; bases not matched to a gene: 5. This CDR3 spans 14 amino acids. The CDR3 loop reads CASKPDRANTEAFF. CDR3 bases: TGTGCCAGCAAACCGGACAGGGCGAACACTGAAGCTTTCTTT.

This clone has more than one count but fewer than ten. The chain uses TRBV10-3 and TRBJ2-7, with 10 bases fitting TRBD1. The CDR3 is 15 residues long. V shed 7 bases and J 2 bases; nucleotides not matched to a gene: 8. CDR1 and CDR2 (germline): ENHRY, SYGVKD. CDR3 sequence (DNA): TGTGCCATCAAAAGGGACAGGGGTGGCCCCTACGAGCAGTACTTC. Translating gives CAIKRDRGGPYEQYF.

The rearrangement joins TRBV13 to TRBJ2-7; perhaps TRBD2 as D (5 bases). The length of the CDR3 is 14 residues. V lost 6 bases, J lost 6 bases, and 18 bases lay in between. The V gene's germline CDR1 is PRHDT and CDR2 FYEKMQ (reference sequence). CDR3 DNA: TGTGCCAGCAGAACGAGCGGTAGACTCTCCGAGCAGTACTTC. Its translation: CASRTSGRLSEQYF.

The chain couples TRBV19 to TRBJ2-7; 9 bases are shared with TRBD2. This CDR3 has 16 residues. V gave up 5 bases and J gave up 1 base; unmatched junction bases: 9. CDR1 is LNHDA and CDR2 is SQIVND in the germline V gene (reference sequence). The DNA of the CDR3 is TGTGCCAGTAGTCCCCTCCGAGCGGGAGGATCCTACGAGCAGTACTTC. Translation: CASSPLRAGGSYEQYF.

The J gene is TRBJ1-3, the V gene TRBV29-1; D gene ambiguous. Trimming took off 4 bases at V and 0 bases at J, with 7 bases between the two ends. The CDR3 is made up of 13 amino acids. Per the germline V gene, CDR1 is SQVTM and CDR2 is ANQGSEA. The CDR3 region has the DNA TGCAGCGTTGTCTCACTCTCTGGAAACACCATATATTTT. Its translation is CSVVSLSGNTIYF.

The genes are TRBV5-6 and TRBJ1-2; 8 nucleotides match TRBD1. Germline CDR1 and CDR2: SGHDT and YYEEEE. The length of the CDR3 is 15 residues. Trimming took 0 bases from V and 7 from J; bases not matched to a gene: 8. The CDR3 bases are TGTGCCAGCAGCTTGGCCTCAGGGGGCCCCTCTGGCTACACCTTC. Its translation is CASSLASGGPSGYTF.

The V and J genes are TRBV5-6 and TRBJ2-7, with a possible D match to TRBD2 (6 bases). The CDR3 length is 15 residues. V lost 0 bases to trimming and J lost 5 bases, with 15 bases between them. Germline CDR1 is SGHDT and CDR2 is YYEEEE. The CDR3 loop is CASSLGGGNIHEQYF. The CDR3 region has the DNA TGTGCCAGCAGCTTGGGTGGAGGGAACATCCACGAGCAGTACTTC.